These 23 T cell receptor beta chains came from one sample sequenced in a study of regulatory T cells in long-lasting Graves disease. Specified time point: newly diagnosed GD, antithyroid drugs for less than 3 months. PBMC-extracted RNA yielded the TCR library. Construction of the TCR beta libraries employed iRepertoire HTBI primers in conjunction with Arm-PCR of CDR3 regions. TCRdb recomputed calls from the multiplex PCR reads with MiXCR, one row per CDR3 protein. The top ten hold roughly 18% of the sample, which has about 620,000 distinct CDR3 sequences, less than 20% seen once. This sample also belongs to another study, concerning T cells in Graves' hyperthyroidism and ophthalmopathy.

This sample comprised peripheral blood mononuclear cells (PBMCs), obtained at new diagnosis, from a patient treated with antithyroid drugs. The receptors were sampled from a woman aged 25-40 years with Graves disease.

This clonotype was detected ten times or more. Sequence at one end of the junction differs from germline and may be a read error. The chain combines TRBV28 with TRBJ1-4; D not certain. There are 11 residues in the CDR3. Per the germline V gene, CDR1 is MDHEN and CDR2 is SYDVKM. CDR3 amino acids: CASNFNEKLFF. CDR3 coding DNA: TGTGCCAGCAATTTTAATGAGAAACTGTTTTTT.

Many counts were recorded for this clonotype. V gene TRBV10-2 combines with J gene TRBJ1-1; TRBD1 might be the D (5 bases). CDR3 size: 13 residues. Germline-derived CDR1 and CDR2 are WSHSY and SAAADI. Trimming shortened V by 8 bases and J by 5 bases, and 15 bases separated the two germline ends. Here the CDR3 reads CASSVRGWTEAFF. The DNA of the CDR3 is TGCGCCAGCTCAGTCCGGGGGTGGACTGAAGCTTTCTTT.

This clonotype came up many times. The chain recombines TRBV6-2 or TRBV6-3 with TRBJ2-1, with 8 bases that match TRBD1. Trimming took 6 bases from V and 4 from J; bases not matched to a gene: 5. The CDR3 loop spans 14 amino acids. CDR1 is MNHEY, CDR2 SVGEGT, per germline. In nucleotides, the CDR3 is TGTGCCAGCAGCCCGGGACAGGAATACAATGAGCAGTTCTTC. Protein: CASSPGQEYNEQFF.

This clonotype was recorded at least ten times. The chain recombines TRBV12-3 or TRBV12-4 with TRBJ1-5, with TRBD1 matching 7 bases. Trimming cost V 7 bases and J 8 bases; bases outside gene matches: 14. The CDR3 has 15 amino acids. The CDR3 DNA reads as TGTGCCAGCACCATACTAGACAGGGTGGGGAAGCCCCAGCATTTT. It specifies CASTILDRVGKPQHF.

This clonotype appeared a single time. The V and J genes are TRBV14 and TRBJ1-3; tentatively, D is TRBD1 (5 bases). Germline-derived CDR1 and CDR2 are SGHDN and FVKESK. This CDR3 region has 18 residues. Trimming cost V 0 bases and J 0 bases, with 15 bases left between them. DNA of the CDR3: TGTGCCAGCAGCCAAGAGGGACGGTCCAGCAGCTCTGGAAACACCATATATTTT. It is translated as CASSQEGRSSSSGNTIYF.

This clonotype was picked up many times. The chain is built from TRBV30 and TRBJ1-2, with a weak D call TRBD1 (5 bases). From germline, CDR1 is GTSNPN and CDR2 SVGIG (reference sequence). Trimming cost V 2 bases and J 7 bases, with 11 bases left between them. CDR3 length equals 12 residues. CDR3 nucleotide sequence: TGTGCCTGGAGTTTAGGGGTGGGTGGCTACACCTTC. Amino acids: CAWSLGVGGYTF.

The J gene is TRBJ2-2, the V gene TRBV12-5; 12 bases agree with TRBD2. The CDR3 consists of 17 residues. Trimming removed 9 bases from V and 4 bases from J; junction bases left unmatched: 12. The germline CDR1 and CDR2 sequences are LGHNT and FRNRAP. In DNA, the CDR3 is TGTGCTAGCAGTTCAATTTTGACTAGCGGGGGCACCGGGGAGCTGTTTTTT. Protein product: CASSSILTSGGTGELFF.

This clonotype was seen a handful of times. The chain recombines TRBV19 with TRBJ2-7; 10 nucleotides agree with TRBD1. The germline V gene has CDR1 LNHDA and CDR2 SQIVND (reference sequence). Trimming cost V 6 bases and J 5 bases; bases outside gene matches: 7. The CDR3 is made up of 14 amino acids. The CDR3 protein is CASRSGQGSHEQYF. CDR3 nucleotides: TGTGCCAGTAGATCGGGACAGGGGTCCCACGAGCAGTACTTC.

The chain joins TRBV20-1 to TRBJ2-5; no firm D call. CDR1 is DFQATT, CDR2 SNEGSKA, per germline (reference sequence). V was trimmed by 1 base and J by 3 bases, leaving 6 bases between them. This CDR3 is 12 amino acids long. The CDR3 DNA is TGCAGTGCTAGAGTAGCCGAAGAGACCCAGTACTTC. Amino acids: CSARVAEETQYF.

Many counts were recorded for this clonotype. The V and J genes are TRBV2 and TRBJ2-1; TRBD2 is a possible D gene (5 bases). V dropped 7 bases and J dropped 8 bases, with 21 bases sitting between them. CDR1 and CDR2 (germline): SNHLY, FYNNEI. This CDR3 comprises 15 residues. In DNA form, the CDR3 reads TGTGCCAGCAACCCAATCGGGGTTCCCCGGGATGAGCAGTTCTTC. Translated, it gives CASNPIGVPRDEQFF.

This clonotype was detected many times. V and J are TRBV11-2 and TRBJ2-5; D may be TRBD1 (5 bases). The V gene lost 11 bases and the J gene lost 2 bases, with 15 bases spanning the gap. The V gene's germline CDR1 is SGHAT and CDR2 FQNNGV. This CDR3 contains 13 residues. The CDR3 bases are TGTGCCTGGACGATTAAGGGGCAAGAGACCCAGTACTTC. This sequence encodes CAWTIKGQETQYF.

This rearrangement joins TRBV20-1 to TRBJ1-5; the match to TRBD1 covers 9 bases. V shed 6 bases and J 1 base; nucleotides not matched to a gene: 4. Germline assignment: CDR1 DFQATT and CDR2 SNEGSKA (reference sequence). The CDR3 covers 14 residues. CDR3 in amino acids: CSAPGQGSNQPQHF. The CDR3, as DNA: TGCAGTGCCCCGGGACAGGGAAGCAATCAGCCCCAGCATTTT.

This clonotype was observed a handful of times. The chain uses TRBV7-9 and TRBJ2-3; no definite D call. The ends were cut back, 7 bases at V and 0 bases at J, with 8 bases in the middle. This CDR3 has 13 residues. Germline CDR1 reads SEHNR; CDR2 reads FQNEAQ (reference sequence). The CDR3 sequence: CASTRRSTDTQYF. DNA for the CDR3: TGTGCCAGCACCCGGAGAAGCACAGATACGCAGTATTTT.

This clonotype was picked up many times. The chain recombines TRBV28 with TRBJ1-2, with D uncertain. Trimming removed 2 bases at V and 0 bases at J, with 10 bases between. CDR1 MDHEN and CDR2 SYDVKM come from the germline V gene. CDR3 size: 15 residues. The CDR3, as DNA: TGTGCCAGCAGTTTAGGGCTCTTAGCTAACTATGGCTACACCTTC. Translation: CASSLGLLANYGYTF.

In this sample, this clonotype turned up a few times. The CDR3 sequence: CAASPGRGIGGYTF. CDR3 DNA sequence: TGTGCCGCCTCCCCCGGGAGGGGGATTGGGGGCTACACCTTC. The gene calls are TRBV19 and TRBJ1-2; D might be TRBD1 (6 bases). CDR1 LNHDA and CDR2 SQIVND come from the germline V gene (reference sequence). This CDR3 contains 14 residues. The V end was cut by 11 bases, the J end by 8 bases, with 24 bases between.

This clonotype appeared a few times. The chain is built from TRBV4-2 and TRBJ1-1; D might be TRBD1 (5 bases). CDR1 LGHNA and CDR2 YNFKEQ come from the germline V gene. V was pared by 3 bases and J by 10 bases, with 12 bases between. This CDR3 contains 12 residues. In DNA, the CDR3 is TGTGCCAGCAGCCAGACGGGGCTGGGAGCTTTCTTT. Protein sequence: CASSQTGLGAFF.

The genes are TRBV6-2 or TRBV6-3 and TRBJ1-1; tentatively, D is TRBD1 (6 bases). There are 14 residues in the CDR3. Germline V gene lookup returns CDR1 MNHEY and CDR2 SVGEGT. V lost 6 bases and J 6 bases, leaving 17 bases between the germline ends. Here the CDR3 reads CASRLPGHPSEAFF. CDR3 nucleotides: TGTGCCAGCAGACTTCCGGGACACCCGTCTGAAGCTTTCTTT.

This clonotype was detected only a few times. The chain has TRBV3-1 and TRBJ2-1; D is unresolved. V was clipped by 1 base and J by 10 bases, with 11 bases between them. This CDR3 region has 13 residues. Germline V lookup: CDR1 LGHDT, CDR2 YNNKEL (reference sequence). This CDR3 reads CASSQGGSLEQFF. The CDR3 DNA is TGTGCCAGCAGCCAAGGAGGATCCCTAGAGCAGTTCTTC.

This chain joins TRBV10-3 and TRBJ1-1; 7 positions match TRBD1. Gene TRBJ2-3 matches the end of the DNA better, so the J call may be wrong. The length of the CDR3 is 16 residues. Germline CDR1 is ENHRY and CDR2 is SYGVKD. CDR3: CAISDYGQDTRNTQYF. The CDR3 nucleotides read TGTGCCATCAGTGATTACGGACAGGACACGCGGAATACGCAGTATTTT.

This clonotype was seen ten or more times. This chain connects TRBV6-9 to TRBJ2-1; 10 bases align to TRBD1. The CDR3 spans 19 residues. Germline loops: CDR1 MNHGY, CDR2 SVAAGI. Unmatched junction bases numbered 19, after V lost 3 bases and J lost 8 bases. The CDR3 is CASSYTGTGATKEDDEQFF. The CDR3 nucleotides read TGTGCCAGCAGTTACACGGGGACAGGGGCCACCAAAGAGGACGATGAGCAGTTCTTC.

J is TRBJ2-2 and V is TRBV15; TRBD1 might be the D (5 bases). CDR3 length equals 16 residues. Per germline, CDR1 LNHNV and CDR2 YYDKDF (reference sequence). V was trimmed by 0 bases and J by 3 bases, leaving 11 bases between them. In DNA form, the CDR3 reads TGTGCCACCAGCAGAGATCCGACAGACTACACCGGGGAGCTGTTTTTT. Residues: CATSRDPTDYTGELFF.

This clonotype was picked up many times. V gene TRBV7-9 combines with J gene TRBJ2-5, with 7 nucleotides matching TRBD2. The CDR3 contains 17 residues. Germline V gene lookup returns CDR1 SEHNR and CDR2 FQNEAQ (reference sequence). J gave up 2 bases and V 5 bases, and 14 bases lay outside the gene matches. CDR3 residues: CASSPAGAGVKQETQYF. CDR3 DNA: TGTGCCAGCAGCCCGGCCGGGGCGGGAGTTAAACAAGAGACCCAGTACTTC.

Of note for this clonotype: A much larger clone lies a single base off, so this may be a read error. CDR3 in DNA: TGTGCCAGCAGACGACTAGCGGGGCAAGAGACCCAGTACTTC. Translating it yields CASRRLAGQETQYF. V usage is TRBV6-1 and J usage is TRBJ2-5; 11 bases fit TRBD2. V shed 6 bases, J shed 2 bases, and the junction held 2 bases outside the gene matches. CDR1 MNHNS and CDR2 SASEGT come from the germline V gene. The CDR3 sequence is 14 residues long.